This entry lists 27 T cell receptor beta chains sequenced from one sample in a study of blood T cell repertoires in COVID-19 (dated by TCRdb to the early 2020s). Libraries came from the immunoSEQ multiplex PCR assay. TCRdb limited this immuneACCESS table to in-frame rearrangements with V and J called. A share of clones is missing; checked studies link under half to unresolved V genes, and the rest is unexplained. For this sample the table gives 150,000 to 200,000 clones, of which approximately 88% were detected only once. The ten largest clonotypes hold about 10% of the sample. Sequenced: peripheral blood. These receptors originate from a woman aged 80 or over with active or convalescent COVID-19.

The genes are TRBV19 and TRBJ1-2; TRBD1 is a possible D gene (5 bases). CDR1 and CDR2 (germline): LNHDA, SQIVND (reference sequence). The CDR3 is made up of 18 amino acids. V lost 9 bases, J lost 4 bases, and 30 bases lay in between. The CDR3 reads CASRDTGTEAGGGYGYTF. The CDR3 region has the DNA TGTGCCAGCCGTGACACCGGGACGGAAGCCGGCGGGGGCTATGGCTACACCTTC.

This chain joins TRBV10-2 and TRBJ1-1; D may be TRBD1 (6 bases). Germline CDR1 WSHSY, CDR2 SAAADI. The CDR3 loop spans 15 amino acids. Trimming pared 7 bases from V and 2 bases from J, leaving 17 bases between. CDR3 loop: CASTGIGGINTEAFF. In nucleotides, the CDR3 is TGCGCCAGCACCGGAATAGGGGGTATCAACACTGAAGCTTTCTTT.

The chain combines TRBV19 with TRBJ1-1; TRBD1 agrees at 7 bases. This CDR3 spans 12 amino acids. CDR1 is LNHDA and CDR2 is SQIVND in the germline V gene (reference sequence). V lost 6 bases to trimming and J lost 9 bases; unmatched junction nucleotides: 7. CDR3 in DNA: TGTGCCAGTAGCAACCGGGACAGCAAAGCTTTCTTT. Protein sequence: CASSNRDSKAFF. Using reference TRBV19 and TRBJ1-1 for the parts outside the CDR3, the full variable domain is DGGITQSPKYLFRKEGQNVTLSCEQNLNHDAMYWYRQDPGQGLRLIYYSQIVNDFQKGDIAEGYSVSREKKESFPLTVTSAQKNPTAFYLCASSNRDSKAFFGQGTRLTVV.

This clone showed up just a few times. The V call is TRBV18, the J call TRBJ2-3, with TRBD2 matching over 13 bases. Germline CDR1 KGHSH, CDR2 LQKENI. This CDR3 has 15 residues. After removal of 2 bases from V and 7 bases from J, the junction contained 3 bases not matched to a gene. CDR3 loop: CASSPEGLAGYTQYF. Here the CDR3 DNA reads TGTGCCAGCTCACCAGAGGGACTAGCGGGATATACGCAGTATTTT. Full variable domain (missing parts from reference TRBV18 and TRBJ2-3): NAGVMQNPRHLVRRRGQEARLRCSPMKGHSHVYWYRQLPEEGLKFMVYLQKENIIDESGMPKERFSAEFPKEGPSILRIQQVVRGDSAAYFCASSPEGLAGYTQYFGPGTRLTVL.

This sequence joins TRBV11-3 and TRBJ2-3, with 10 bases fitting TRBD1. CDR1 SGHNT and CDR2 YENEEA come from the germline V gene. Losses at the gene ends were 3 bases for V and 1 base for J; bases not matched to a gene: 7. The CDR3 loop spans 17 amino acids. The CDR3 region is CASSFGRGTGGTDTQYF. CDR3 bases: TGTGCCAGCAGCTTCGGGCGCGGGACAGGGGGCACAGATACGCAGTATTTT.

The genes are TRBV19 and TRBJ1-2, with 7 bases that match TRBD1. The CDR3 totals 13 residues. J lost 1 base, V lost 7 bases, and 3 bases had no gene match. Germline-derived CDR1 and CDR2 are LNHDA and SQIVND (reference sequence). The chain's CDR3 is CASKNRGNYGYTF. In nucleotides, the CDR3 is TGTGCCAGTAAAAACAGGGGTAACTATGGCTACACCTTC.

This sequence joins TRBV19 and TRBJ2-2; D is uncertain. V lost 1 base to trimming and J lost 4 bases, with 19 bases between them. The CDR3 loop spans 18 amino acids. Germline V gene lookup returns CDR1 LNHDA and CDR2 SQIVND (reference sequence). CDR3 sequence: CASSIVALSQAGTGELFF. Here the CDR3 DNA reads TGTGCCAGTAGTATAGTCGCCCTTTCCCAGGCCGGCACCGGGGAGCTGTTTTTT.

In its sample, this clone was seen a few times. CDR3 protein: CASSVDSPGHNTGELFF. Written as DNA, the CDR3 is TGTGCCAGCAGCGTAGATTCTCCGGGACATAACACCGGGGAGCTGTTTTTT. The chain has TRBV9 and TRBJ2-2; perhaps TRBD1 as D (6 bases). Germline V CDR1 and CDR2: SGDLS, YYNGEE. Trimming took 0 bases from V and 2 from J, leaving 14 bases between them. This CDR3 has 17 residues.

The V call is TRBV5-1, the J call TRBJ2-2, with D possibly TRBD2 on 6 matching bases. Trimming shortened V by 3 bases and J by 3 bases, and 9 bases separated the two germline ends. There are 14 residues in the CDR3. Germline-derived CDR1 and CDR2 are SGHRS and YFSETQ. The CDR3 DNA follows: TGCGCCAGCAGCTCGGGGGATCACACCGGGGAGCTGTTTTTT. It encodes CASSSGDHTGELFF. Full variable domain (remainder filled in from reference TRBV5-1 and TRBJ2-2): KAGVTQTPRYLIKTRGQQVTLSCSPISGHRSVSWYQQTPGQGLQFLFEYFSETQRNKGNFPGRFSGRQFSNSRSEMNVSTLELGDSALYLCASSSGDHTGELFFGEGSRLTVL.

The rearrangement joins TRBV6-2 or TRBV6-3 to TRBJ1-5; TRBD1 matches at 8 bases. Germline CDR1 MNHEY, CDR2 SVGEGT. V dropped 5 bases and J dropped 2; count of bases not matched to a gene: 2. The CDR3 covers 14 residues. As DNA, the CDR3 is TGTGCCAGCAGTGTGGACAGGGGCAATCAGCCCCAGCATTTT. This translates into CASSVDRGNQPQHF.

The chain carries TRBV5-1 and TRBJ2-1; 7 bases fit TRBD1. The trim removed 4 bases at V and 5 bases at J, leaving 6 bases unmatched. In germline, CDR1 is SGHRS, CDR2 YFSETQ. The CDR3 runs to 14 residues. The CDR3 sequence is CASSPGQLDNEQFF. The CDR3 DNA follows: TGCGCCAGCAGCCCGGGACAGCTAGACAATGAGCAGTTCTTC.

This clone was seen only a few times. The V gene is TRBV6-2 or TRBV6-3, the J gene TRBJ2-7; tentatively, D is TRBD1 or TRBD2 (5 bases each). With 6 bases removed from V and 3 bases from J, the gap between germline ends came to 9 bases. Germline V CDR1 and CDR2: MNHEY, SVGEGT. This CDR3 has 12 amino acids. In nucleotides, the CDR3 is TGTGCCAGCAGCGGGGCCTTCTACGAGCAGTACTTC. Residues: CASSGAFYEQYF.

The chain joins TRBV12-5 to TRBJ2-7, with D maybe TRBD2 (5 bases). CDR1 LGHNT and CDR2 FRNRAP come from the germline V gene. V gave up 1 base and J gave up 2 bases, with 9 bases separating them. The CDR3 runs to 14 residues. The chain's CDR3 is CASGLAGITYEQYF. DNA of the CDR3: TGTGCTAGTGGTTTGGCGGGGATCACCTACGAGCAGTACTTC.

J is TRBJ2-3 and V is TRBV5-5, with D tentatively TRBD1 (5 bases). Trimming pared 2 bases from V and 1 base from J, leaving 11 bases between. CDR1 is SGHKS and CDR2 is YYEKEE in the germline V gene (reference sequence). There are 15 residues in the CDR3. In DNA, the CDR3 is TGTGCCAGCAGCTTAATGCTACAGGGCACAGATACGCAGTATTTT. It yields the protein CASSLMLQGTDTQYF.

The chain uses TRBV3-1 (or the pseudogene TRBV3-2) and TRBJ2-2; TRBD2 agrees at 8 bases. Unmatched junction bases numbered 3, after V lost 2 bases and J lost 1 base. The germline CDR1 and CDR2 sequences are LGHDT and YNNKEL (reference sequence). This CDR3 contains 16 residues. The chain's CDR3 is CASSQPRGGNTGELFF. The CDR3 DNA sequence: TGTGCCAGCAGCCAACCCCGGGGGGGGAACACCGGGGAGCTGTTTTTT.

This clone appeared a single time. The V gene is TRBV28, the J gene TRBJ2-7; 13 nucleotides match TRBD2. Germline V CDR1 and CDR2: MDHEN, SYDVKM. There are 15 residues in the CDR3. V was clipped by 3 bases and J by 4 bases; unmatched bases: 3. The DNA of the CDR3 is TGTGCCAGCAGTTTCCCGACTAGCGGGGGGTACGAGCAGTACTTC. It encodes CASSFPTSGGYEQYF.

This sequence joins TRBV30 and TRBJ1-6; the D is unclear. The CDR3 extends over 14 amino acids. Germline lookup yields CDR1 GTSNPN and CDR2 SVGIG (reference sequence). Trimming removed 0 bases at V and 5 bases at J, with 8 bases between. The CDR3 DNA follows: TGTGCCTGGAGTGTGGCGGGCGATAATTCACCCCTCCACTTT. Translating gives CAWSVAGDNSPLHF.

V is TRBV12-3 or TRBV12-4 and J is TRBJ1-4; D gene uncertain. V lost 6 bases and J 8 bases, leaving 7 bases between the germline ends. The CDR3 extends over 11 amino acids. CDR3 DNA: TGTGCCAGCAGCCCCAGGGAAAAACTGTTTTTT. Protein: CASSPREKLFF.

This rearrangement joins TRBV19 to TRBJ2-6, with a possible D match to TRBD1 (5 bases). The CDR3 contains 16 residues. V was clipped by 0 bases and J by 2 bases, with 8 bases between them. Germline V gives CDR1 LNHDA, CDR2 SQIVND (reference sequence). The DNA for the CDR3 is TGTGCCAGTAGTATAGATAGGGGCCCTGGGGCCAACGTCCTGACTTTC. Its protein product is CASSIDRGPGANVLTF.

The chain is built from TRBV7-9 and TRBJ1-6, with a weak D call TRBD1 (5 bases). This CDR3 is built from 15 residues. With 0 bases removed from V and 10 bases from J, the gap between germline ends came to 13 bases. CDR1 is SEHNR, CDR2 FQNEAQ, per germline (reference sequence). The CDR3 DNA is TGTGCCAGCAGCTTAGCAAGGCAGGGCCAATCACCCCTCCACTTT. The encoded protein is CASSLARQGQSPLHF.

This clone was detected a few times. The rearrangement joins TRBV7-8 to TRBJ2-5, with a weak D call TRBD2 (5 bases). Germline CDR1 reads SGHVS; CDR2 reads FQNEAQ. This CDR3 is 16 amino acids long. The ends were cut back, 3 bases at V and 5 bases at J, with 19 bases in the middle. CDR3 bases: TGTGCCAGCAGCTTTGAGGGCCTAAGCATGGGGGAGACCCAGTACTTC. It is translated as CASSFEGLSMGETQYF.

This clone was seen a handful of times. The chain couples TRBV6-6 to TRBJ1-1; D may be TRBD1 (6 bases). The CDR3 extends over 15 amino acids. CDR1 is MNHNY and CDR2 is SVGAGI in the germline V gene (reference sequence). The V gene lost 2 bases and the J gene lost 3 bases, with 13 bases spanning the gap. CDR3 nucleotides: TGTGCCAGCAGTTACCCGGCAGGGGTGGACACTGAAGCTTTCTTT. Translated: CASSYPAGVDTEAFF.

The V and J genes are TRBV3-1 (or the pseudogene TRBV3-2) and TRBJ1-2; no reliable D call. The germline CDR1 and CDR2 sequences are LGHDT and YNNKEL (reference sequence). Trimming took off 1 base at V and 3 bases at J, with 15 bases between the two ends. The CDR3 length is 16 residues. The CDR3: CASSQGLARKYYGYTF. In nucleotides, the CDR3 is TGTGCCAGCAGCCAAGGTCTTGCCAGGAAATACTATGGCTACACCTTC.

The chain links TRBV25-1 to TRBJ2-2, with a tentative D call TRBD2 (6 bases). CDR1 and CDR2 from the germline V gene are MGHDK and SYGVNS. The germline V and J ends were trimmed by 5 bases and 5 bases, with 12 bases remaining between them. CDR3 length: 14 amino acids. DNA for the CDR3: TGTGCCAGCAGTCCCGGGGGAGCGACCGGGGAGCTGTTTTTT. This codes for CASSPGGATGELFF.

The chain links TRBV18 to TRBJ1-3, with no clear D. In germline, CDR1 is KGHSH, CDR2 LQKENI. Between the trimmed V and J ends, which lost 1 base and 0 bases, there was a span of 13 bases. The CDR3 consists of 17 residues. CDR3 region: CASSPLGPSGSGNTIYF. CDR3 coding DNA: TGTGCCAGCTCACCACTTGGTCCCTCGGGCTCTGGAAACACCATATATTTT.

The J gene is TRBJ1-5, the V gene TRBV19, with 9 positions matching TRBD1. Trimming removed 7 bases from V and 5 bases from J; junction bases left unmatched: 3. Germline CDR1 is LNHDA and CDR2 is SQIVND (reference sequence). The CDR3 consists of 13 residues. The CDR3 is CASMRQGDQPQHF. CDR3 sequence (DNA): TGTGCCAGTATGAGACAGGGGGATCAGCCCCAGCATTTT. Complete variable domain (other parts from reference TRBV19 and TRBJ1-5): DGGITQSPKYLFRKEGQNVTLSCEQNLNHDAMYWYRQDPGQGLRLIYYSQIVNDFQKGDIAEGYSVSREKKESFPLTVTSAQKNPTAFYLCASMRQGDQPQHFGDGTRLSIL.

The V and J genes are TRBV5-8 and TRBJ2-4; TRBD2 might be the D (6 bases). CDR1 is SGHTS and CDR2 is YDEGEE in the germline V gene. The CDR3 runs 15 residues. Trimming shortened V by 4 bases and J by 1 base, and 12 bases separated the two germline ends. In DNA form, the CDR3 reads TGTGCCAGCAGCACCTCGGGGAGGGCCAAAAACATTCAGTACTTC. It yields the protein CASSTSGRAKNIQYF.